These T cell receptor beta chains were read from a single sample in a study of OX40 agonist ivuxolimab in advanced cancers. Clones were read by immunoSEQ multiplex PCR, and TCRdb kept only the in-frame ones, dropping some. The sample has 65,000 to 95,000 clones, over 75% seen once; the top ten hold 6.2%. The sequencing here drew on CD4+ or CD8+ T cells sorted from blood, taken in a trial of the OX40 agonist ivuxolimab. The origin of the receptors is an adult with an advanced solid tumor such as melanoma, head and neck, liver or kidney cancer. The CDR3 runs from the conserved cysteine through the conserved F or W. The D gene is left open where the match is weak. Rows may omit the clone size; those that give it use once, few, many or a size class.

J gene | clone size | V gene | D gene | CDR3 DNA | CDR3 protein
TRBJ2-1 | - | TRBV6-1 | TRBD2 | TGTGCCAGCAGTGAGAGGACTAGCGGGGGGGTTTACAATGAGCAGTTCTTC | CASSERTSGGVYNEQFF
TRBJ2-6 | - | TRBV15 | - | TGTGCCACCAGCAGAGCGGCTGGGGCCAACGTCCTGACTTTC | CATSRAAGANVLTF
TRBJ1-2 | - | TRBV29-1 | - | TGCAGCGTTAGGCAGGAGGGCTACACCTTC | CSVRQEGYTF
TRBJ1-2 | - | TRBV27 | - | TGTGCCAGCAGTTTACGCGTGATAGGAGCTAACTATGGCTACACCTTC | CASSLRVIGANYGYTF
TRBJ2-2 | once | TRBV27 | TRBD1 | TGTGCCAGCAGCCGACAGGGGTCGGCGAACACCGGGGAGCTGTTTTTT | CASSRQGSANTGELFF
TRBJ1-1 | few | TRBV30 | - | TGTGCCTGGAGTGCCCACGTGAGTGGGGAGGCTTTCTTT | CAWSAHVSGEAFF
TRBJ2-1 | - | TRBV10-1 | TRBD2 | TGCGCCAGCACTCCGGGACTAGCGCCCTACAATGAGCAGTTCTTC | CASTPGLAPYNEQFF
TRBJ1-1 | - | TRBV6-5 | - | TGTGCCAGCAGTACCCCTGGACAGAGGAACACTGAAGCTTTCTTT | CASSTPGQRNTEAFF
TRBJ1-1 | once | TRBV28 | - | TGTGCCAGCAGTGGCCCCTCGAGGACTGAAGCTTTCTTT | CASSGPSRTEAFF
TRBJ2-3 | - | TRBV11-3 | - | TGTGCCAGCAGCTTAGGTGTATCGGATACGCAGTATTTT | CASSLGVSDTQYF
TRBJ2-2 | - | TRBV6-1 | TRBD1 | TGTGCCACCAACCCCACAGGGGCCGGGGAGCTGTTTTTT | CATNPTGAGELFF
TRBJ2-7 | - | TRBV4-1 | - | TGCGCCAGCAGCCCCGTACCGGCGGGAAACTACGAGCAGTACTTC | CASSPVPAGNYEQYF
TRBJ1-4 | - | TRBV5-1 | - | TGCGCCAGCAGCCTGGGACCTGGGGAAAAACTGTTTTTT | CASSLGPGEKLFF
TRBJ1-5 | - | TRBV29-1 | - | TGCAGCGTTGGAACAGGGTTGTGGCAGCCCCAGCATTTT | CSVGTGLWQPQHF
TRBJ1-2 | - | TRBV29-1 | - | TGCAGCGTTGAAGAATTCCGGTCCTCAACGGGGTATGGCTACACCTTC | CSVEEFRSSTGYGYTF
TRBJ2-2 | few | TRBV19 | - | TGTGCCAGTAGTATACAGACCGGGGAGCTGTTTTTT | CASSIQTGELFF
TRBJ2-5 | - | TRBV9 | - | TGTGCCAGCACCCCGGGCTCGGGTCAAGAGACCCAGTACTTC | CASTPGSGQETQYF
TRBJ1-2 | - | TRBV4-1 | - | TGCGCCAGCAGCCCATCCGTTAGGCAGGGGAGTGGTGGCTACACCTTC | CASSPSVRQGSGGYTF
TRBJ1-5 | - | TRBV5-1 | - | TGCGCCAGCAAGATACGGTCTAGTGGGAGCAATCAGCCCCAGCATTTT | CASKIRSSGSNQPQHF
TRBJ2-6 | - | TRBV30 | - | TGTGCCTGGAGTTGGAGGGGAAATGGGGCCAACGTCCTGACTTTC | CAWSWRGNGANVLTF
TRBJ1-2 | few | TRBV27 | - | TGTGCCAGCAGTTTAAAGGGCTATGGCTACACCTTC | CASSLKGYGYTF
TRBJ1-3 | - | TRBV7-2 | - | TGTGCCAGCAGCTTAGTGTGGGGGTCGGGAAACACCATATATTTT | CASSLVWGSGNTIYF
TRBJ1-2 | - | TRBV5-4 | TRBD1 | TGTGCCAGCAGCTTCTACAGGGGTGGTGGCTACACCTTC | CASSFYRGGGYTF
TRBJ2-7 | - | TRBV5-6 | - | TGTGCCAGCAGCTTGTTCGCAGGGAAAACCTACGAGCAGTACTTC | CASSLFAGKTYEQYF
TRBJ2-7 | - | TRBV7-2 | - | TGTGCCAGCAGCTTAGTTGCTGTGGGCTCCTACGAGCAGTACTTC | CASSLVAVGSYEQYF
TRBJ2-1 | - | TRBV29-1 | - | TGCAGCGCCGGACTCTCAGTCGGGACCTACAATGAGCAGTTCTTC | CSAGLSVGTYNEQFF
TRBJ1-2 | - | TRBV7-9 | TRBD1 | TGTGCCAGCACTCCCGGGACAGGGAACCACTATGGCTACACCTTC | CASTPGTGNHYGYTF
TRBJ1-5 | - | TRBV2 | - | TGTGCCAGCAGTAGGCTTGGACGGCTTAATAGCAATCAGCCCCAGCATTTT | CASSRLGRLNSNQPQHF
TRBJ2-2 | - | TRBV6-1 | - | TGTGCCAGCACCTTCAAGAACACCGGGGAGCTGTTTTTT | CASTFKNTGELFF
TRBJ1-2 | - | TRBV5-4 | - | TGTGCCAGCAGCTTGGGAACAGGTACAGGCTACACCTTC | CASSLGTGTGYTF
TRBJ1-3 | - | TRBV7-9 | - | TGTGCCACCAGGCCCGGTACCAACACCATATATTTT | CATRPGTNTIYF
TRBJ1-6 | few | TRBV5-1 | TRBD1 | TGCGCCAGCAAGCTGGACAGGGGCGATTCACCCCTCCACTTT | CASKLDRGDSPLHF